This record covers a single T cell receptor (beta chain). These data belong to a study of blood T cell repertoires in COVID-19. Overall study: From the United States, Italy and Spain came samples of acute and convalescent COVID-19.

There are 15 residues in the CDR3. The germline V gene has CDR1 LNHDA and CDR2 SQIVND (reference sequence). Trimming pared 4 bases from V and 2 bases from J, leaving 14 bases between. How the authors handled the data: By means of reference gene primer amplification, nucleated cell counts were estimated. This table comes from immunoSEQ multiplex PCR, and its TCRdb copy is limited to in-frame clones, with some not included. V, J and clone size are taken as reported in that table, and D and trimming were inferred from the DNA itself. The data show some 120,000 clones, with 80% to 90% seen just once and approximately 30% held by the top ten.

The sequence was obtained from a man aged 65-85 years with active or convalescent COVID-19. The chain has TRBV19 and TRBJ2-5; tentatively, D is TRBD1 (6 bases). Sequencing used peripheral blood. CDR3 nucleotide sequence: TGTGCCAGTAGTACACAGGGTGGGGAACAAGAGACCCAGTACTTC. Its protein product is CASSTQGGEQETQYF.